Shown below are 14 T cell receptor beta chains from a single sample sequenced in a study of shared clonotypes between healthy human individuals. Libraries were prepared by immunoSEQ multiplex PCR; TCRdb keeps only in-frame clonotypes and omits some of them. The table records under 2,500,000 clones, around 95% of them present only once. The sample was naive CD4+ T cells sorted from blood. As to subset: CD45RA+ positively selected. These receptor sequences come from a man aged 18 to 30 in good health.

This rearrangement joins TRBV28 to TRBJ1-1, with no clear D. The ends were cut back, 6 bases at V and 4 bases at J, with 24 bases in the middle. CDR1 and CDR2 (germline): MDHEN, SYDVKM. The CDR3 loop spans 17 amino acids. DNA for the CDR3: TGTGCCAGCAGCCAGCCGGATGTCTTTGAGCGGGGCACTGAAGCTTTCTTT. It yields the protein CASSQPDVFERGTEAFF.

This chain links TRBV4-3 with TRBJ2-7, with D uncertain. The ends were cut back, 0 bases at V and 2 bases at J, with 11 bases in the middle. The germline V gene encodes CDR1 LGHNA and CDR2 YSLEER. The CDR3 is made up of 15 amino acids. The CDR3 sequence: CASSQDWDGAYEQYF. CDR3 in DNA: TGCGCCAGCAGCCAAGACTGGGATGGCGCCTACGAGCAGTACTTC.

The chain links TRBV6-5 to TRBJ2-7; D is unclear. Per the germline V gene, CDR1 is MNHEY and CDR2 is SVGAGI. This CDR3 is built from 15 residues. Trimming took off 10 bases at V and 0 bases at J, with 19 bases between the two ends. This CDR3 is CATRVGTKRSYEQYF. The DNA for the CDR3 is TGTGCCACTCGAGTGGGAACCAAGCGCTCCTACGAGCAGTACTTC.

This chain joins TRBV29-1 and TRBJ1-2; no definite D call. The germline gives CDR1 SQVTM, CDR2 ANQGSEA. This CDR3 comprises 12 residues. V was shortened by 1 base and J by 2 bases, with 5 bases between the two germline ends. Here the CDR3 DNA reads TGCAGCGTTGAAGGGTGGAACTATGGCTACACCTTC. Its translation: CSVEGWNYGYTF.

V and J are TRBV6-5 and TRBJ2-7, with TRBD1 matching 8 bases. The germline gives CDR1 MNHEY, CDR2 SVGAGI. V lost 4 bases and J lost 7; bases outside the gene matches: 6. CDR3 length: 13 amino acids. CDR3 region: CASSSAQGDEQYF. CDR3 DNA: TGTGCCAGCAGTTCGGCACAGGGGGATGAGCAGTACTTC.

J is TRBJ1-2 and V is TRBV5-1, with 8 bases lining up with TRBD1. V lost 4 bases, J lost 3 bases, and 2 bases stayed unmatched. Germline V gene sequence: CDR1 SGHRS, CDR2 YFSETQ. CDR3 length: 13 amino acids. The DNA for the CDR3 is TGCGCCAGCAGCGAACAGGGGGACTATGGCTACACCTTC. Translation gives CASSEQGDYGYTF. Supplemented by reference TRBV5-1 and TRBJ1-2, the full variable domain reads KAGVTQTPRYLIKTRGQQVTLSCSPISGHRSVSWYQQTPGQGLQFLFEYFSETQRNKGNFPGRFSGRQFSNSRSEMNVSTLELGDSALYLCASSEQGDYGYTFGSGTRLTVV.

There are a few counts of this clone. The chain carries TRBV5-1 and TRBJ1-6, with 10 bases that match TRBD1. The CDR3 runs to 14 residues. The junction had 3 bases not matched to a gene; V was cut back by 3 bases and J by 9 bases. Germline V gives CDR1 SGHRS, CDR2 YFSETQ. The CDR3 here is CASSWDRGGSPLHF. DNA of the CDR3: TGCGCCAGCAGCTGGGACAGGGGTGGTTCACCCCTCCACTTT.

V and J are TRBV5-1 and TRBJ2-1; a weak D match, TRBD1 (5 bases). The V end lost 4 bases, the J end lost 6 bases, and 17 bases lay between the germline ends. Germline V lookup: CDR1 SGHRS, CDR2 YFSETQ. This CDR3 comprises 15 residues. CDR3 region: CASSPSPDSFNEQFF. DNA of the CDR3: TGCGCCAGCAGCCCCTCCCCCGACAGTTTCAATGAGCAGTTCTTC. The whole variable domain, remainder taken from reference TRBV5-1 and TRBJ2-1, is KAGVTQTPRYLIKTRGQQVTLSCSPISGHRSVSWYQQTPGQGLQFLFEYFSETQRNKGNFPGRFSGRQFSNSRSEMNVSTLELGDSALYLCASSPSPDSFNEQFFGPGTRLTVL.

The chain carries TRBV28 and TRBJ2-3; TRBD2 matches 9 bases. Per the germline V gene, CDR1 is MDHEN and CDR2 is SYDVKM. The CDR3 has 14 amino acids. Trimming cost V 10 bases and J 5 bases; bases outside gene matches: 10. The CDR3 sequence is CAILGGGARDTQYF. The CDR3 coding sequence is TGTGCCATCTTGGGCGGGGGGGCGAGAGATACGCAGTATTTT.

The J gene is TRBJ1-2, the V gene TRBV2, with 9 bases identical to TRBD1. J was trimmed by 5 bases and V by 8 bases; bases with no gene match: 9. The germline V gene encodes CDR1 SNHLY and CDR2 FYNNEI. CDR3 length: 14 amino acids. The CDR3 bases are TGTGCCAGCCGATCGGGACAGGGAGAGTATGGCTACACCTTC. Protein product: CASRSGQGEYGYTF.

V usage is TRBV5-6 and J usage is TRBJ2-5, with 13 bases identical to TRBD2. From germline, CDR1 is SGHDT and CDR2 YYEEEE. V lost 2 bases, J lost 4 bases, and 2 bases stayed unmatched. The CDR3 sequence is 15 residues long. CDR3: CASSFRTSGRETQYF. The CDR3 DNA sequence: TGTGCCAGCAGCTTCAGGACTAGCGGGAGAGAGACCCAGTACTTC.

The chain uses TRBV12-5 and TRBJ2-5, with no clear D. This CDR3 region has 12 residues. Trimming stripped 4 bases from V and 5 bases from J, with 8 bases between. The germline CDR1 and CDR2 sequences are LGHNT and FRNRAP. The CDR3 nucleotides read TGTGCTAGTGGTTCGAGGTTGGAGACCCAGTACTTC. Translating gives CASGSRLETQYF.

This clone was seen a single time. The chain combines TRBV7-2 with TRBJ2-7; D is uncertain. The CDR3 is 13 residues long. V was trimmed by 1 base and J by 6 bases, leaving 10 bases between them. Germline V gene sequence: CDR1 SGHTA, CDR2 FQGNSA. The CDR3 DNA reads as TGTGCCAGCAGCTTAGTCGCGAAATCCGAGCAGTACTTC. It specifies CASSLVAKSEQYF.

This clone was found a few times. CDR3 in DNA: TGTGCCACCAGCGCGGGACAGGGGAACCAGCCCCAGCATTTT. This encodes CATSAGQGNQPQHF. This sequence joins TRBV15 and TRBJ1-5, with 10 bases matching TRBD1. The ends lost 5 bases at V and 7 bases at J; junction bases unmatched: 5. The CDR3 runs 14 residues. The germline V gene has CDR1 LNHNV and CDR2 YYDKDF (reference sequence).